What follows are 28 T cell receptor beta chains derived from one specimen sequenced in a study of shared clonotypes between healthy human individuals. Sequencing was performed with immunoSEQ multiplex PCR; in TCRdb, only in-frame clones are kept and a portion is missing. Of 650,000 to 750,000 clones in the sample, around 72% were seen once. Sequenced: memory CD4+ T cells sorted from blood. Sample subset: CD45RA-negative fraction. The receptors were sampled from a woman in her twenties or thirties in good health.

This clone was observed many times. The chain uses TRBV19 and TRBJ2-7; 9 bases are a match to TRBD2. The CDR3 has 17 amino acids. CDR1 is LNHDA and CDR2 is SQIVND in the germline V gene (reference sequence). V was clipped by 7 bases and J by 0 bases; unmatched bases: 13. In DNA, the CDR3 is TGTGCCAGTATAGTTCCTAGCGGGGAACCGAGCTCCTACGAGCAGTACTTC. The encoded protein is CASIVPSGEPSSYEQYF.

V and J are TRBV25-1 and TRBJ1-1; no clear D gene. CDR1 is MGHDK and CDR2 is SYGVNS in the germline V gene. V was clipped by 3 bases and J by 0 bases, with 8 bases between them. The CDR3 extends over 14 amino acids. This CDR3 is CASSDAQMNTEAFF. For the CDR3, the DNA is TGTGCCAGCAGTGATGCCCAGATGAACACTGAAGCTTTCTTT.

This clone was detected only a few times. The rearrangement joins TRBV5-5 to TRBJ1-2, with TRBD1 matching 8 bases. Germline V gives CDR1 SGHKS, CDR2 YYEKEE (reference sequence). CDR3 length: 16 amino acids. The trim removed 4 bases at V and 7 bases at J, leaving 15 bases unmatched. The CDR3 sequence is CASSLQRGQGARGYTF. In DNA, the CDR3 is TGTGCCAGCAGCCTCCAACGTGGTCAGGGGGCACGTGGCTACACCTTC.

This rearrangement joins TRBV7-9 to TRBJ2-1; TRBD2 matches 7 bases. The J segment lost 0 bases and the V segment lost 1 base, leaving 9 bases of the junction unmatched. This CDR3 comprises 18 residues. Germline V gene lookup returns CDR1 SEHNR and CDR2 FQNEAQ (reference sequence). DNA for the CDR3: TGTGCCAGCAGCTTAGTAGGAACTAGCGTTAGCTCCTACAATGAGCAGTTCTTC. Its protein is CASSLVGTSVSSYNEQFF.

The chain recombines TRBV4-1 with TRBJ1-3, with no clear D. Germline V gene sequence: CDR1 MGHRA, CDR2 YSYEKL. The V and J ends lost 1 base and 0 bases respectively, with 13 bases between them. The CDR3 consists of 17 residues. CDR3 nucleotides: TGCGCCAGCAGCCAAGGACCGGGGTCCAACTCTGGAAACACCATATATTTT. Amino acids: CASSQGPGSNSGNTIYF.

The J gene is TRBJ1-4, the V gene TRBV19; TRBD1 is a possible D gene (6 bases). V shed 3 bases and J shed 5 bases, with 7 bases lying between them. The germline V gene encodes CDR1 LNHDA and CDR2 SQIVND (reference sequence). The CDR3 spans 13 residues. CDR3 DNA: TGTGCCAGTAGTATCACAGGGAATGAAAAACTGTTTTTT. Its translation: CASSITGNEKLFF.

This clone showed up just a few times. The chain links TRBV7-9 to TRBJ2-1; D is ambiguous. Germline V CDR1 and CDR2: SEHNR, FQNEAQ (reference sequence). The CDR3 is made up of 12 amino acids. V was shortened by 1 base and J by 12 bases, with 10 bases between the two germline ends. The CDR3 DNA follows: TGTGCCAGCAGCTTAGAGGTGGGCTGGCAGTTCTTC. Translated: CASSLEVGWQFF.

The V call is TRBV4-1, the J call TRBJ2-7, with D tentatively TRBD1 (6 bases). In germline, CDR1 is MGHRA, CDR2 YSYEKL. This CDR3 has 14 residues. Trimming removed 3 bases from V and 4 bases from J, with 13 bases in between. CDR3 nucleotide sequence: TGCGCCAGCAGCCACAGGGGAAAGGGGTACGAGCAGTACTTC. It translates to CASSHRGKGYEQYF.

In this sample, this clone turned up a few times. The rearrangement links TRBV27 to TRBJ1-2; 7 bases map to TRBD1. The V gene's germline CDR1 is MNHEY and CDR2 SMNVEV (reference sequence). The ends lost 6 bases at V and 2 bases at J; junction bases unmatched: 6. The CDR3 length is 14 residues. The CDR3 nucleotides read TGTGCCAGCAGCCCCCTGACAGGGAACTATGGCTACACCTTC. This encodes CASSPLTGNYGYTF.

The chain combines TRBV27 with TRBJ1-5; 7 bases map to TRBD1. Unmatched junction bases numbered 5, after V lost 3 bases and J lost 6 bases. CDR3 length equals 14 residues. Germline lookup yields CDR1 MNHEY and CDR2 SMNVEV (reference sequence). The CDR3 DNA reads as TGTGCCAGCAGTTTCCAGGGGGGTAGTCAGCCCCAGCATTTT. Its protein is CASSFQGGSQPQHF.

This chain links TRBV28 with TRBJ1-4; D ambiguous. Germline-derived CDR1 and CDR2 are MDHEN and SYDVKM. V was trimmed by 3 bases and J by 6 bases, leaving 14 bases between them. This CDR3 contains 15 residues. Here the CDR3 reads CASSFPGYGDEKLFF. The DNA for the CDR3 is TGTGCCAGCAGTTTTCCGGGGTACGGCGATGAAAAACTGTTTTTT.

The chain joins TRBV5-1 to TRBJ2-1, with 9 bases lining up with TRBD2. The CDR3 is 14 amino acids. The V segment lost 6 bases and the J segment 7 bases; nucleotides outside the gene matches: 8. Per the germline V gene, CDR1 is SGHRS and CDR2 is YFSETQ. The CDR3 here is CASKPSGIINEQFF. CDR3 nucleotides: TGCGCCAGCAAGCCTAGCGGGATTATAAATGAGCAGTTCTTC.

V usage is TRBV5-6 and J usage is TRBJ2-7, with D possibly called TRBD1 or TRBD2 (5 bases each). With 4 bases removed from V and 2 bases from J, the gap between germline ends came to 13 bases. Germline V gene sequence: CDR1 SGHDT, CDR2 YYEEEE. The CDR3 spans 14 residues. The CDR3 region has the DNA TGTGCCAGCAGCCCGGGACGGCCCCCCTACGAGCAGTACTTC. This encodes CASSPGRPPYEQYF.

This clone has just a few counts. The chain has TRBV7-9 and TRBJ1-1; no clear D. Per the germline V gene, CDR1 is SEHNR and CDR2 is FQNEAQ (reference sequence). CDR3 length: 9 residues. V lost 6 bases to trimming and J lost 11 bases, with 7 bases between them. CDR3 nucleotides: TGTGCCAGCAGACCGTATGCTTTCTTT. This gives the protein CASRPYAFF.

Of note for this clone: At the DNA level, this CDR3 is encoded by other sequences in the same sample as well. The chain couples TRBV5-1 to TRBJ2-5, with 8 bases lining up with TRBD1. Germline trimming cut 4 bases from V and 1 base from J; bases unmatched to any gene: 6. Germline CDR1 SGHRS, CDR2 YFSETQ. This CDR3 spans 15 amino acids. The CDR3 DNA sequence: TGCGCCAGCAGCCTAGGACAGGGCGCCCAAGAGACCCAGTACTTC. The encoded protein is CASSLGQGAQETQYF. The full variable domain, completed using reference TRBV5-1 and TRBJ2-5, is KAGVTQTPRYLIKTRGQQVTLSCSPISGHRSVSWYQQTPGQGLQFLFEYFSETQRNKGNFPGRFSGRQFSNSRSEMNVSTLELGDSALYLCASSLGQGAQETQYFGPGTRLLVL.

The rearrangement links TRBV6-6 to TRBJ1-5, with 10 positions matching TRBD1. J gave up 5 bases and V 4 bases, and 8 bases lay outside the gene matches. This CDR3 is 16 amino acids long. In germline, CDR1 is MNHNY, CDR2 SVGAGI (reference sequence). CDR3 DNA: TGTGCCAGCAGTTTACCTCCGGGACAGGGGTATCAGCCCCAGCATTTT. Protein sequence: CASSLPPGQGYQPQHF.

This chain uses TRBV5-1 with TRBJ2-7; 7 positions agree with TRBD1. V trimming: 0 bases; J trimming: 0 bases; junction bases outside the gene matches: 6. CDR1 is SGHRS and CDR2 is YFSETQ in the germline V gene. The CDR3 sequence is 16 residues long. The CDR3 sequence is CASSLGDSLSSYEQYF. The CDR3 nucleotides are TGCGCCAGCAGCTTGGGGGACAGCTTAAGCTCCTACGAGCAGTACTTC.

The rearrangement joins TRBV15 to TRBJ1-5; the D is unclear. From germline, CDR1 is LNHNV and CDR2 YYDKDF (reference sequence). Trimming left V 5 bases short and J 4 bases short, with 12 bases between. The CDR3 consists of 14 residues. CDR3 nucleotide sequence: TGTGCCACCAGCCACGGACGACGAAATCAGCCCCAGCATTTT. It codes for CATSHGRRNQPQHF.

The V call is TRBV5-8, the J call TRBJ1-1; D is perhaps TRBD1 (5 bases). Trimming took off 1 base at V and 5 bases at J, with 9 bases between the two ends. This CDR3 has 13 residues. Germline CDR1 is SGHTS and CDR2 is YDEGEE. The CDR3 reads CASSLTGGTEAFF. In nucleotides, the CDR3 is TGTGCCAGCAGCTTGACGGGGGGGACTGAAGCTTTCTTT.

There are a few counts of this clone. The same CDR3 is also encoded by other DNA sequences in this sample. This chain uses TRBV5-4 with TRBJ1-5; possibly TRBD1 for D (5 bases). The germline V and J ends were trimmed by 0 bases and 1 base, with 5 bases remaining between them. CDR3 size: 14 residues. In germline, CDR1 is SGHNT, CDR2 YYREEE (reference sequence). The CDR3, as DNA: TGTGCCAGCAGCTTGGACAGGAGCAATCAGCCCCAGCATTTT. It codes for CASSLDRSNQPQHF.

This clone turned up a few times. The CDR3 DNA follows: TGTGCCAGCAGAAAACAGGGATCTCTAGGCTATGGCTACACCTTC. It yields the protein CASRKQGSLGYGYTF. The chain carries TRBV9 and TRBJ1-2; perhaps TRBD1 as D (6 bases). The CDR3 length is 15 residues. Deletions cut 5 bases from V and 4 bases from J, with 18 bases between. Germline CDR1 SGDLS, CDR2 YYNGEE. Based on the CDR3 plus reference TRBV9 and TRBJ1-2, the full variable domain is DSGVTQTPKHLITATGQRVTLRCSPRSGDLSVYWYQQSLDQGLQFLIQYYNGEERAKGNILERFSAQQFPDLHSELNLSSLELGDSALYFCASRKQGSLGYGYTFGSGTRLTVV.

V gene TRBV6-4 combines with J gene TRBJ1-4, with 9 bases lining up with TRBD1. CDR1 MRHNA and CDR2 SNTAGT come from the germline V gene. Trimming at V came to 0 bases and at J to 2 bases, leaving 16 bases not matched to a gene. The CDR3 has 21 residues. CDR3 in amino acids: CASSDSYLPTGGSVTNEKLFF. CDR3 nucleotide sequence: TGTGCCAGCAGTGACTCCTACCTACCGACAGGGGGTTCTGTTACTAATGAAAAACTGTTTTTT.

The V call is TRBV9, the J call TRBJ1-1, with D maybe TRBD1 (6 bases). V lost 0 bases and J 5 bases, leaving 23 bases between the germline ends. In germline, CDR1 is SGDLS, CDR2 YYNGEE. This CDR3 contains 18 residues. CDR3 loop: CASSVGVWGAGESTEAFF. DNA for the CDR3: TGTGCCAGCAGCGTAGGAGTTTGGGGGGCTGGGGAGAGTACTGAAGCTTTCTTT.

This clone was counted a single time. This chain uses TRBV7-2 with TRBJ1-1; 7 nucleotides match TRBD1. V lost 5 bases and J lost 0; bases outside the gene matches: 9. This CDR3 has 16 residues. Germline V gives CDR1 SGHTA, CDR2 FQGNSA. In DNA, the CDR3 is TGTGCCAGCAGCCCCGGACAGGTTCTCATGAACACTGAAGCTTTCTTT. Its protein is CASSPGQVLMNTEAFF.

The chain recombines TRBV18 with TRBJ2-1; 9 bases agree with TRBD1. CDR1 is KGHSH, CDR2 LQKENI, per germline. Germline trimming cut 6 bases from V and 1 base from J; bases unmatched to any gene: 4. This CDR3 has 15 amino acids. CDR3 sequence (DNA): TGTGCCAGCTCGACCGGGACAGGGTCCTACAATGAGCAGTTCTTC. Protein: CASSTGTGSYNEQFF.

This sequence joins TRBV14 and TRBJ2-7; either TRBD1 or TRBD2 may fit D (5 bases each). Germline loops: CDR1 SGHDN, CDR2 FVKESK. With 0 bases removed from V and 7 bases from J, the gap between germline ends came to 13 bases. The CDR3 covers 14 residues. Here the CDR3 reads CASSQDRDGREQYF. The CDR3, as DNA: TGTGCCAGCAGCCAAGATAGGGACGGCAGGGAGCAGTACTTC.

This clone was picked up a small number of times. The rearrangement uses TRBV7-3 and TRBJ2-2; 10 nucleotides line up with TRBD2. Unmatched junction bases numbered 15, after V lost 5 bases and J lost 6 bases. The CDR3 has 18 amino acids. Germline lookup yields CDR1 SGHTA and CDR2 FQGTGA. CDR3 sequence reads: CASSPNSGLAMGPGELFF. In DNA, the CDR3 is TGTGCCAGCAGCCCAAACTCGGGACTAGCGATGGGTCCCGGGGAGCTGTTTTTT.

V and J are TRBV4-1 and TRBJ2-5, with D tentatively TRBD2 (5 bases). Trimming pared 0 bases from V and 5 bases from J, leaving 10 bases between. Per germline, CDR1 MGHRA and CDR2 YSYEKL. CDR3 length: 14 amino acids. CDR3 sequence: CASSQDASRETQYF. In nucleotides, the CDR3 is TGCGCCAGCAGCCAAGATGCTAGCCGGGAGACCCAGTACTTC.